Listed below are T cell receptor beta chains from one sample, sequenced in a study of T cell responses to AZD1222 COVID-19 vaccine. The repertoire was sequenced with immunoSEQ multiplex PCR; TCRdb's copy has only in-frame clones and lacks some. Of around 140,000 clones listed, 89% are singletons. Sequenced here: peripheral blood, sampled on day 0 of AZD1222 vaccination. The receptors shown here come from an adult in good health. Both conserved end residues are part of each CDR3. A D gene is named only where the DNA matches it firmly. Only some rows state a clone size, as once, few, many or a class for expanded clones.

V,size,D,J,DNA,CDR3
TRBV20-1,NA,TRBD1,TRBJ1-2,TGCAGTGCTTCCGGAGGGGGCGGCTACACCTTC,CSASGGGGYTF
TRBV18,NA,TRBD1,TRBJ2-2,TGTGCCAGCTCACCAAGGATGGGGACAGGGGACACCGGGGAGCTGTTTTTT,CASSPRMGTGDTGELFF
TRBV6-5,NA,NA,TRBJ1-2,TGTGCCAGCAGTCGGGACCACTATGGCTACACCTTC,CASSRDHYGYTF
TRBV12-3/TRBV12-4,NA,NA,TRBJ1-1,TGTGCCAGCAGTTTTCGGGAGCCGAGGGCTTTCTTT,CASSFREPRAFF
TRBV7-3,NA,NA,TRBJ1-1,TGTGCCAGCAGCCCCCGACCCGGTGAGAACACTGAAGCTTTCTTT,CASSPRPGENTEAFF
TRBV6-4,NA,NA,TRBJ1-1,TGTGCCAGCACGAAGGGGCCGAACACTGAAGCTTTCTTT,CASTKGPNTEAFF
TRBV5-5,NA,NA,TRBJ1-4,TGTGCCAGCAGCTTGTTCGCAACTAATGAAAAACTGTTTTTT,CASSLFATNEKLFF
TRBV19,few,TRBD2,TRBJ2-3,TGTGCCAGTAGTATGGAAACTAGCGGGGGATACACAGATACGCAGTATTTT,CASSMETSGGYTDTQYF
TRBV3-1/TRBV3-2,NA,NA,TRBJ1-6,TGTGCCAGCAGCCAAAGATCGAATTCACCCCTCCACTTT,CASSQRSNSPLHF
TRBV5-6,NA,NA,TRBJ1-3,TGTGCCAGCAGCTACTACCCGGACCGAAACTCTGGAAACACCATATATTTT,CASSYYPDRNSGNTIYF
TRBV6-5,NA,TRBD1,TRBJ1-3,TGTGCCAGCAGCCGACAGGGTAGAAACACCATATATTTT,CASSRQGRNTIYF
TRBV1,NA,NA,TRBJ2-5,TGCACCAGCAGCCAAGATGGACAGCTCCAAGAGACCCAGTACTTC,CTSSQDGQLQETQYF
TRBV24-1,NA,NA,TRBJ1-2,TGTGCCACCAGTGATGGATCGACGGGGGCTAACTATGGCTACACCTTC,CATSDGSTGANYGYTF
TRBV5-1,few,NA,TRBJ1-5,TGCGCCAGCAGCTTGGACGGGGGTAGCAATCAGCCCCAGCATTTT,CASSLDGGSNQPQHF
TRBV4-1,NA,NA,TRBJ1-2,TGCGCCAGCAGCCAAGGCCCTAAAAGTCCGGGGGTGGTCTATGGCTACACCTTC,CASSQGPKSPGVVYGYTF
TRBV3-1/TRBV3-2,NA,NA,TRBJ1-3,TGTGCCAGCAGGGGGGGAATAACAAACACCATATATTTT,CASRGGITNTIYF
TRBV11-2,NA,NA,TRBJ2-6,TGTGCCAGCCGACCACCGGGACGGTACTCTGGGGCCAACGTCCTGACTTTC,CASRPPGRYSGANVLTF
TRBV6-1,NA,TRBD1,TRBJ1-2,TGTGCCAGCAGTGAACGGGACAGGGTAGGCTACACCTTC,CASSERDRVGYTF
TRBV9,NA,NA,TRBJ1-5,TGTGCCAGCAGCCGGGGAGGGTACAATCAGCCCCAGCATTTT,CASSRGGYNQPQHF
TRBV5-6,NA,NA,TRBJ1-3,TGTGCCAGCAGCTTTCGGAGCTCTGGAAACACCATATATTTT,CASSFRSSGNTIYF
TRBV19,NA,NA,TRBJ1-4,TGTGCCAGTAGTAAAGGGGCGGGGACCGGGCATGCAACTAATGAAAAACTGTTTTTT,CASSKGAGTGHATNEKLFF